This T cell receptor beta chain was identified during a study of shared clonotypes between healthy human individuals. Study-level points and caveats: Memory subsets generally showed smaller estimated richness than naive subsets did. Sorted-subset samples were not fully sequenced, rarefaction indicated. The authors sampled blood alone, and tissue repertoires likely differ. Read depth was anticipated to influence clonotype sharing among donors.

Naive CD8 cells were CD45RO-negative, positively selected for CCR7, excluding terminally differentiated effector memory CD45RA+ cells. In germline, CDR1 is MNHNY, CDR2 SVGAGI (reference sequence). J gave up 3 bases and V 5 bases, and 4 bases lay outside the gene matches. CDR3 size: 13 residues. To note about this clone: What it binds is not known.

TCRdb keeps only in-frame clones here, not all; method: immunoSEQ multiplex PCR. In the table there are roughly 2,000,000 clones, just under 95% of which are singletons. Sample: naive CD8+ T cells from PBMCs. This TCR was sampled from a young man in good health. Some clones in this sample may be carry-over from other donors' samples. The genes are TRBV6-6 and TRBJ2-7, with 7 bases that match TRBD1. CDR3 coding DNA: TGTGCCAGCAGTCCCGACAGGGTCTACGAGCAGTACTTC. Its protein is CASSPDRVYEQYF.